This TCR beta chain was sequenced in a study of TET2 disruption in CD19-targeted CAR T cells (dated by TCRdb to the late 2010s). Some background on the complete study: The number of samples was determined by the original clinical trial design and by which samples were available, and no additional inclusion criteria were applied. What the research found in general, with its limitations: The conclusions about the patient's CAR T cells were based on extensive analysis of only one subject.

Deep sequencing of the TCR beta chain was done using the immunoSEQ assay. From the authors' description of their analysis: Only productive TCR beta rearrangements were used to compute clonotype frequencies. TCRdb limited this immuneACCESS table to in-frame rearrangements with V and J called. A share of clones is missing; checked studies link under half to unresolved V genes, and the rest is unexplained. V and J calls and clone size are given by that table; D and trimming were obtained from the DNA. The table for this sample shows under 30,000 clones. In total, the top ten clones hold approximately 1.8% of the sample. Remarks on this clone: No cognate antigen has been identified for it. The read stops 3 residues short of the end of the CDR3; the missing end is completed from the germline J gene.

Interpreted using the paper, the treatment or condition label stands for: autologous CTL019 cells: CD19 CAR with 4-1BB and CD3 zeta domains. TCR zeta and 4-1BB costimulatory signaling domains were incorporated into the CD19 CAR. Leukapheresis was used to collect T cells from peripheral blood for manufacturing CTL019. The DNeasy Blood and Tissue Kit was used to extract genomic DNA from pre-infusion T cells, peripheral blood, or sorted post-infusion T cells. CDR1 and CDR2 (SEHNR, FQNEAQ) derive from the germline V gene (reference sequence). The CDR3 runs 14 amino acids, cysteine and phenylalanine included. Shown are 33 bases from within the CDR3, in frame from base 1.

The material was CD8- CAR+ T cells sorted from cultured blood T cells, obtained for CD19 CAR T cell therapy. What this sample's cell subset or site label stands for: CD8-negative CAR-positive T cells from the infusion product. The chain employs TRBV7-9 and TRBJ2-4; the best D guess is TRBD1, with 5 bases matching. The receptor was derived from a man between 65 and 85 years old with chronic lymphocytic leukemia. CDR3 reads: CASSLSAGNDGQYF. The DNA read from the CDR3 is TGTGCCAGCAGCTTATCAGCAGGGAATGATGGT.